These 30 T cell receptor beta chains share one sample of origin, sequenced in a study of shared clonotypes between healthy human individuals. Clones were sequenced by immunoSEQ multiplex PCR, and TCRdb holds only the in-frame ones, with some missing. Counted here are 2,100,000 or so clones, under 97% occurring once; the ten biggest clones make up around 0.13%. Material: naive CD4+ T cells sorted from blood. Subset in this sample: CD45RA+ positively selected. These receptors all stem from a man between 18 and 29 years old in good health.

The chain has TRBV2 and TRBJ2-5; TRBD2 matches 7 bases. The J segment lost 5 bases and the V segment lost 7 bases, leaving 4 bases of the junction unmatched. The CDR3 consists of 12 residues. Germline CDR1 is SNHLY and CDR2 is FYNNEI. The CDR3 coding sequence is TGTGCCAGCATTGGACTAGGGGAGACCCAGTACTTC. This translates into CASIGLGETQYF.

This chain joins TRBV6-1 and TRBJ1-2; D ambiguous. The CDR3 consists of 14 residues. Between the trimmed V and J ends, which lost 2 bases and 5 bases, there was a span of 12 bases. CDR1 and CDR2 (germline): MNHNS, SASEGT. The CDR3 coding sequence is TGTGCCAGCAGTGAAAGGTCCTACATTTATGGCTACACCTTC. Its translation is CASSERSYIYGYTF.

A note on this clone: Additional DNA sequences in this sample encode the identical CDR3. The chain joins TRBV9 to TRBJ2-2; no definite D call. The CDR3 totals 12 residues. The V and J ends lost 0 bases and 6 bases respectively, with 3 bases between them. The germline CDR1 and CDR2 sequences are SGDLS and YYNGEE. CDR3 loop: CASSVAPGELFF. The CDR3 bases are TGTGCCAGCAGCGTAGCCCCCGGGGAGCTGTTTTTT.

For the CDR3, the DNA is TGCAGTGGGGGGATGAACACTGAAGCTTTCTTT. This gives the protein CSGGMNTEAFF. V usage is TRBV20-1 and J usage is TRBJ1-1; a weak D match, TRBD1 (5 bases). V was clipped by 7 bases and J by 0 bases, with 6 bases between them. The CDR3 contains 11 residues. Germline V lookup: CDR1 DFQATT, CDR2 SNEGSKA (reference sequence).

The rearrangement uses TRBV6-1 and TRBJ1-5; tentatively, D is TRBD1 (6 bases). The CDR3 totals 13 residues. The V gene's germline CDR1 is MNHNS and CDR2 SASEGT. The ends were cut back, 7 bases at V and 7 bases at J, with 14 bases in the middle. The DNA for the CDR3 is TGTGCCAGCAACTCAGGGGTAGGACAGCCCCAGCATTTT. Its protein is CASNSGVGQPQHF.

The V call is TRBV7-9, the J call TRBJ2-2; weak D call: TRBD2 (6 bases). Germline-derived CDR1 and CDR2 are SEHNR and FQNEAQ (reference sequence). The CDR3 contains 18 residues. V was pared by 6 bases and J by 4 bases, with 24 bases between. CDR3 residues: CASSPPLWAIGSTGELFF. DNA for the CDR3: TGTGCCAGCAGTCCCCCCCTCTGGGCCATCGGGAGCACCGGGGAGCTGTTTTTT.

The rearrangement joins TRBV18 to TRBJ2-5, with TRBD1 matching 9 bases. In germline, CDR1 is KGHSH, CDR2 LQKENI. CDR3 length: 15 residues. With 6 bases clipped from V and 5 bases from J, the junction kept 10 bases outside the gene matches. CDR3 amino acids: CASSPGTGPGETQYF. CDR3 nucleotides: TGTGCCAGCTCGCCCGGGACAGGGCCTGGCGAGACCCAGTACTTC.

This chain joins TRBV2 and TRBJ2-1; 8 nucleotides match TRBD1. Looked up from germline, CDR1 is SNHLY and CDR2 is FYNNEI. There are 13 residues in the CDR3. V gave up 6 bases and J gave up 5 bases; unmatched junction bases: 3. CDR3 coding DNA: TGTGCCAGCAGCCCGGACAGGGACAATGAGCAGTTCTTC. It yields the protein CASSPDRDNEQFF.

A single count supports this clone. The rearrangement uses TRBV5-4 and TRBJ1-2, with 8 nucleotides matching TRBD1. Germline-derived CDR1 and CDR2 are SGHNT and YYREEE (reference sequence). The CDR3 is 16 residues long. Trimming cost V 4 bases and J 0 bases; bases outside gene matches: 8. The DNA for the CDR3 is TGTGCCAGCAGCCCAACCGGACAGGGTCCTAACTATGGCTACACCTTC. It specifies CASSPTGQGPNYGYTF.

The chain carries TRBV30 and TRBJ1-4, with D possibly matching TRBD1 (5 bases). Trimming shortened V by 8 bases and J by 5 bases, and 18 bases separated the two germline ends. This CDR3 region has 14 residues. From germline, CDR1 is GTSNPN and CDR2 SVGIG (reference sequence). The CDR3 DNA is TGTGCCCGCTATGGGACGGCCTACAATGAAAAACTGTTTTTT. As protein: CARYGTAYNEKLFF.

Comments on this clone: This CDR3 is also generated by other DNA sequences in the sample. The chain joins TRBV7-9 to TRBJ1-1; D is possibly TRBD1 (5 bases). CDR1 and CDR2 (germline): SEHNR, FQNEAQ (reference sequence). The V end was cut by 3 bases, the J end by 0 bases, with 8 bases between. The CDR3 runs to 14 residues. DNA of the CDR3: TGTGCCAGCAGCTTGAGGACACTGAACACTGAAGCTTTCTTT. It codes for CASSLRTLNTEAFF.

V and J are TRBV27 and TRBJ2-4; D possibly corresponds to TRBD1 (6 bases). Germline CDR1 is MNHEY and CDR2 is SMNVEV (reference sequence). This CDR3 has 15 residues. The V gene lost 5 bases and the J gene lost 4 bases, with 15 bases spanning the gap. CDR3 in amino acids: CASSPLQGTKNIQYF. The CDR3 coding sequence is TGTGCCAGCAGTCCTCTACAGGGAACGAAAAACATTCAGTACTTC.

A single count supports this clone. The chain carries TRBV4-3 and TRBJ2-1; D uncertain. The V end lost 1 base, the J end lost 4 bases, and 5 bases lay between the germline ends. The CDR3 is 13 residues long. Germline values: CDR1 LGHNA, CDR2 YSLEER. The CDR3 nucleotides are TGCGCCAGCAGCCAAGCCTTATACAATGAGCAGTTCTTC. As protein: CASSQALYNEQFF.

The V call is TRBV21-1, the J call TRBJ1-6; the DNA was not compared with TRBD1, the D call given in the table. TRBV21-1 is reported as a pseudogene. The length of the CDR3 is 16 residues. CDR3 amino acids: CASSKLPDRGSSPLHF. The CDR3 coding sequence is TGTGCCAGCAGCAAACTCCCTGACAGGGGTAGTTCACCCCTCCACTTT.

The chain recombines TRBV5-1 with TRBJ2-7, with 7 bases fitting TRBD1. V lost 4 bases, J lost 7 bases, and 8 bases stayed unmatched. Per germline, CDR1 SGHRS and CDR2 YFSETQ. The CDR3 is 13 residues long. The CDR3 bases are TGCGCCAGCAGCCGGCTGACAGGGTGGGAGCAGTACTTC. Amino acids: CASSRLTGWEQYF.

The chain recombines TRBV7-2 with TRBJ1-6; the D gene is possibly TRBD1 (5 bases). This CDR3 region has 15 residues. V was cut by 7 bases and J by 7 bases, with 17 bases left in between. From germline, CDR1 is SGHTA and CDR2 FQGNSA. In nucleotides, the CDR3 is TGTGCCAGCACCTACGCGCAGGGTTGGAATTCACCCCTCCACTTT. Translation gives CASTYAQGWNSPLHF.

The genes are TRBV18 and TRBJ2-7; weak D call: TRBD1 (5 bases). With 6 bases removed from V and 4 bases from J, the gap between germline ends came to 13 bases. CDR1 is KGHSH, CDR2 LQKENI, per germline. The CDR3 runs 13 residues. The CDR3 DNA sequence: TGTGCCAGCTCTCCAAAGGGGAAGTACGAGCAGTACTTC. This sequence encodes CASSPKGKYEQYF.

The chain employs TRBV9 and TRBJ1-4; D remains ambiguous. The CDR3 spans 15 residues. Per the germline V gene, CDR1 is SGDLS and CDR2 is YYNGEE. The ends were cut back, 4 bases at V and 8 bases at J, with 18 bases in the middle. For the CDR3, the DNA is TGTGCCAGCAGCCTAGACGGCGGTAGTGAAGAAAAACTGTTTTTT. Its protein product is CASSLDGGSEEKLFF. The full variable domain, rest sourced from reference TRBV9 and TRBJ1-4, is DSGVTQTPKHLITATGQRVTLRCSPRSGDLSVYWYQQSLDQGLQFLIQYYNGEERAKGNILERFSAQQFPDLHSELNLSSLELGDSALYFCASSLDGGSEEKLFFGSGTQLSVL.

This chain uses TRBV10-3 with TRBJ1-2, with 9 positions matching TRBD1. Germline-derived CDR1 and CDR2 are ENHRY and SYGVKD. The CDR3 has 14 residues. The J segment lost 2 bases and the V segment lost 6 bases, leaving 4 bases of the junction unmatched. The CDR3 sequence: CAIRRTGVNYGYTF. CDR3 in DNA: TGTGCCATCAGGAGGACAGGGGTCAACTATGGCTACACCTTC.

Note on this clone: Germline and junction disagree at one end, which may indicate a read error. This rearrangement joins TRBV7-7 to TRBJ2-5; D is uncertain. The germline V gene has CDR1 SSHAT and CDR2 FNYEAQ (reference sequence). The CDR3 is 15 residues long. CDR3 protein: CASSLAWAVGETQYF. CDR3 coding DNA: TGTGCTAGCAGCTTAGCCTGGGCGGTGGGGGAGACCCAGTACTTC.

A single count supports this clone. The chain is built from TRBV6-1 and TRBJ2-1; D is ambiguous. The CDR3 spans 16 residues. Trimming left V 0 bases short and J 0 bases short, with 9 bases between. Germline V lookup: CDR1 MNHNS, CDR2 SASEGT. The CDR3 DNA is TGTGCCAGCAGTGAAGCGACCCACACCTCCTACAATGAGCAGTTCTTC. This gives the protein CASSEATHTSYNEQFF.

The chain links TRBV6-1 to TRBJ1-2, with a tentative D call TRBD1 (5 bases). This CDR3 has 13 amino acids. Germline CDR1 MNHNS, CDR2 SASEGT. V was shortened by 3 bases and J by 5 bases, with 10 bases between the two germline ends. The CDR3 DNA is TGTGCCAGCAGTGAGGAGGCAGGGTATGGCTACACCTTC. Protein product: CASSEEAGYGYTF.

This chain joins TRBV5-1 and TRBJ2-1, with TRBD1 as a possible D gene (5 bases). The CDR3 has 16 amino acids. V was shortened by 4 bases and J by 5 bases, with 19 bases between the two germline ends. Germline lookup yields CDR1 SGHRS and CDR2 YFSETQ. CDR3 region: CASSAPRQFGHNEQFF. The CDR3, as DNA: TGCGCCAGCAGCGCCCCTCGACAGTTTGGGCACAATGAGCAGTTCTTC.

The chain carries TRBV5-4 and TRBJ2-3; 8 bases fit TRBD2. V was clipped by 5 bases and J by 6 bases; unmatched bases: 8. This CDR3 spans 14 amino acids. CDR1 SGHNT and CDR2 YYREEE come from the germline V gene (reference sequence). CDR3 sequence reads: CASSRGGPGDTQYF. The CDR3, as DNA: TGTGCCAGCAGTCGGGGGGGCCCCGGGGATACGCAGTATTTT.

This chain links TRBV5-1 with TRBJ2-1, with 8 nucleotides matching TRBD1. The junction had 6 bases not matched to a gene; V was cut back by 2 bases and J by 5 bases. This CDR3 comprises 15 residues. Germline values: CDR1 SGHRS, CDR2 YFSETQ. CDR3 nucleotide sequence: TGCGCCAGCAGCTTTGCGGACAGGGTCGACAATGAGCAGTTCTTC. This sequence encodes CASSFADRVDNEQFF.

The table lists this clone with a count of one. This rearrangement joins TRBV19 to TRBJ2-3; TRBD2 matches at 10 bases. The CDR3 has 16 amino acids. J was trimmed by 5 bases and V by 6 bases; bases with no gene match: 11. CDR1 and CDR2 (germline): LNHDA, SQIVND (reference sequence). The CDR3 region is CASRPTSSGRLDTQYF. The CDR3 nucleotides are TGTGCCAGTAGGCCCACCTCTAGCGGGAGATTAGATACGCAGTATTTT.

The CDR3 loop reads CASSTPGGAGYTF. The DNA of the CDR3 is TGTGCCAGCAGTACCCCGGGGGGGGCCGGCTACACCTTC. The rearrangement links TRBV6-5 to TRBJ1-2; D perhaps matches TRBD1 (6 bases). The V and J ends lost 5 bases and 8 bases respectively, with 15 bases between them. Germline CDR1 MNHEY, CDR2 SVGAGI. This CDR3 contains 13 residues.

In this sample, this clone turned up once. V is TRBV7-2 and J is TRBJ1-5, with D unresolved. Germline assignment: CDR1 SGHTA and CDR2 FQGNSA. The CDR3 consists of 15 residues. With 1 base removed from V and 3 bases from J, the gap between germline ends came to 10 bases. The CDR3: CASSLESGINQPQHF. DNA for the CDR3: TGTGCCAGCAGCTTAGAGTCAGGAATCAATCAGCCCCAGCATTTT.

DNA of the CDR3: TGCAGTGCTAGAAAAGTTGAGCAGTTCTTC. It specifies CSARKVEQFF. The chain uses TRBV20-1 and TRBJ2-1, with D uncertain. Germline loops: CDR1 DFQATT, CDR2 SNEGSKA (reference sequence). With 2 bases removed from V and 9 bases from J, the gap between germline ends came to 5 bases. The CDR3 is 10 amino acids.

The chain has TRBV18 and TRBJ2-3; D gene ambiguous. Germline V lookup: CDR1 KGHSH, CDR2 LQKENI. V lost 6 bases and J lost 7, with 17 bases in between. This CDR3 is built from 14 residues. CDR3 sequence (DNA): TGTGCCAGCTCCCCATTCCCCCTTAGGTATACGCAGTATTTT. Translating gives CASSPFPLRYTQYF.